Each of the 24 T cell receptor beta chains below was sequenced from the same sample in a study of blood T cells in healthy people across ages. A J-beta primer mix and a sample-barcoded 5' primer were used in a second PCR of about 7 to 12 cycles. TCRdb itself ran the 5' RACE reads through MiXCR, one entry per CDR3 protein. The repertoire has approximately 800,000 distinct CDR3 sequences, about 62% of them found once; the top ten carry 25% to 30%. The sequencing sample was made of blood. The receptors originated from a man aged 25-45 years in good health.

The chain employs TRBV20-1 and TRBJ2-3; 10 nucleotides match TRBD2. The CDR3 sequence is 15 residues long. The V gene's germline CDR1 is DFQATT and CDR2 SNEGSKA (reference sequence). J lost 1 base, V lost 4 bases, and 5 bases had no gene match. For the CDR3, the DNA is TGCAGTGCTACCCTAGCGGGGGCCGGCACAGATACGCAGTATTTT. It codes for CSATLAGAGTDTQYF.

The V call is TRBV15, the J call TRBJ2-7, with 7 bases lining up with TRBD2. There are 16 residues in the CDR3. CDR1 is LNHNV and CDR2 is YYDKDF in the germline V gene (reference sequence). V was pared by 3 bases and J by 0 bases, with 8 bases of the junction left unmatched. CDR3: CATSRGRRGSSYEQYF. The CDR3 bases are TGTGCCACCAGCAGGGGTCGGCGGGGGAGCTCCTACGAGCAGTACTTC.

This chain joins TRBV7-8 and TRBJ1-2; TRBD1 agrees at 9 bases. The junction had 7 bases not matched to a gene; V was cut back by 5 bases and J by 6 bases. This CDR3 region has 14 residues. CDR1 is SGHVS, CDR2 FQNEAQ, per germline. CDR3 coding DNA: TGTGCCAGCAGCCCCATGGACAGGGGTAATGGCTACACCTTC. It translates to CASSPMDRGNGYTF.

The rearrangement joins TRBV12-3 or TRBV12-4 to TRBJ2-3; TRBD2 matches at 9 bases. V dropped 3 bases and J dropped 3; count of bases not matched to a gene: 4. This CDR3 spans 15 amino acids. The CDR3 nucleotides are TGTGCCAGCAGTTTTATAAGCGGGGGGACAGATACGCAGTATTTT. It encodes CASSFISGGTDTQYF.

The V gene is TRBV20-1, the J gene TRBJ1-1; a possible D gene is TRBD1 (5 bases). The germline V gene has CDR1 DFQATT and CDR2 SNEGSKA (reference sequence). CDR3 size: 15 residues. V lost 5 bases and J 6 bases, leaving 22 bases between the germline ends. This CDR3 reads CSAPSPRGGNSEAFF. In DNA form, the CDR3 reads TGCAGTGCTCCGAGTCCCCGGGGGGGTAACTCTGAAGCTTTCTTT.

The rearrangement joins TRBV7-2 to TRBJ2-1, with 8 bases fitting TRBD2. After removal of 2 bases from V and 6 bases from J, the junction contained 12 bases not matched to a gene. The CDR3 runs to 17 residues. The germline V gene encodes CDR1 SGHTA and CDR2 FQGNSA. The CDR3 region has the DNA TGTGCCAGCAGCTTATTAGCCTCGGGACTAGGGACCAATGAGCAGTTCTTC. Protein sequence: CASSLLASGLGTNEQFF.

CDR3 nucleotides: TGTGCCACCAGCCAACATCGGTCCCAAGAGACCCAGTACTTC. As protein: CATSQHRSQETQYF. V gene TRBV15 combines with J gene TRBJ2-4; D is unresolved. Gene TRBJ2-5 matches the end of the DNA better, so the J call may be wrong. This CDR3 has 14 amino acids. Germline V lookup: CDR1 LNHNV, CDR2 YYDKDF (reference sequence).

This clonotype has only a few counts. The J gene is TRBJ2-4, the V gene TRBV12-3 or TRBV12-4, with 11 positions matching TRBD2. This CDR3 is built from 13 residues. The trim removed 4 bases at V and 11 bases at J, leaving 4 bases unmatched. DNA of the CDR3: TGTGCCAGCAGTTCCACTAGCGGGGGCTTTCAGTACTTC. Protein product: CASSSTSGGFQYF.

Here the CDR3 reads CASSYSGRVGEQYF. The CDR3 DNA reads TGTGCCAGCAGTTACTCGGGCAGGGTCGGCGAGCAGTACTTC. The chain joins TRBV6-5 to TRBJ2-4, with a possible D match to TRBD1 (5 bases). The DNA end favors TRBJ2-7, so the J call may be wrong. The CDR3 totals 14 residues. CDR1 is MNHEY and CDR2 is SVGAGI in the germline V gene.

This clonotype was recorded once. J is TRBJ1-2 and V is TRBV4-1; the D is unclear. Trimming stripped 1 base from V and 5 bases from J, with 11 bases between. Looked up from germline, CDR1 is MGHRA and CDR2 is YSYEKL. The CDR3 runs 14 residues. CDR3 sequence reads: CASSQVGSSYGYTF. In DNA, the CDR3 is TGCGCCAGCAGCCAAGTTGGTTCCTCTTATGGCTACACCTTC.

The rearrangement uses TRBV7-3 and TRBJ2-7, with TRBD1 matching over 7 bases. The V and J ends lost 3 bases and 2 bases, in that order; junction bases with no gene match: 10. Germline V gene sequence: CDR1 SGHTA, CDR2 FQGTGA. CDR3 length equals 16 residues. The CDR3 spells CASSFTPGQSPYEQYF. The CDR3 bases are TGTGCCAGCAGCTTTACTCCGGGACAGTCCCCCTACGAGCAGTACTTC.

This sequence joins TRBV29-1 and TRBJ2-1; TRBD1 matches 7 bases. V lost 4 bases and J lost 7; bases outside the gene matches: 10. The CDR3 extends over 14 amino acids. Looked up from germline, CDR1 is SQVTM and CDR2 is ANQGSEA. The CDR3 nucleotides are TGCAGCGTTGTCAGGGGGTGGTCGGGAAATGAGCAGTTCTTC. Protein sequence: CSVVRGWSGNEQFF.

This chain joins TRBV15 and TRBJ1-1; D possibly corresponds to TRBD1 (5 bases). Germline V CDR1 and CDR2: LNHNV, YYDKDF (reference sequence). The CDR3 contains 15 residues. The V gene lost 0 bases and the J gene lost 3 bases, with 11 bases spanning the gap. In nucleotides, the CDR3 is TGTGCCACCAGCAGAGACCCAGGGTTGGACACTGAAGCTTTCTTT. Translating it yields CATSRDPGLDTEAFF.

This clonotype was observed a handful of times. The chain employs TRBV5-1 and TRBJ2-5, with D maybe TRBD2 (6 bases). Germline V lookup: CDR1 SGHRS, CDR2 YFSETQ. V was clipped by 4 bases and J by 4 bases, with 20 bases between them. The CDR3 covers 16 residues. The CDR3 DNA follows: TGCGCCAGCAGCCTCTCCCTCTTTAGCGGATCAGAGACCCAGTACTTC. It yields the protein CASSLSLFSGSETQYF.

The genes are TRBV7-2 and TRBJ2-1; D remains unclear. CDR3 length: 13 amino acids. V shed 2 bases and J shed 8 bases, with 10 bases lying between them. Germline loops: CDR1 SGHTA, CDR2 FQGNSA. In DNA, the CDR3 is TGTGCCAGCAGCTTATATCGGGCATATGAGCAGTTCTTC. Translation gives CASSLYRAYEQFF.

Regarding this clonotype: Possible read error: a much larger clone is one base away. The chain couples TRBV6-2 or TRBV6-3 to TRBJ2-6; D might be TRBD1 or TRBD2, each matching 5 bases. CDR3 length: 16 amino acids. The V gene's germline CDR1 is MNHEY and CDR2 SVGEGT. CDR3 region: CASSSAPGAGANVQTF. DNA for the CDR3: TGTGCCAGCAGTTCCGCTCCCGGGGCTGGGGCCAACGTCCAGACTTTC.

V gene TRBV7-2 combines with J gene TRBJ1-4, with no clear D. Between the trimmed V and J ends, which lost 1 base and 5 bases, there was a span of 14 bases. Germline lookup yields CDR1 SGHTA and CDR2 FQGNSA. The CDR3 totals 16 residues. CDR3 loop: CASSLERRDMNEKLFF. CDR3 DNA: TGTGCCAGCAGCTTAGAACGACGCGATATGAATGAAAAACTGTTTTTT. The complete variable domain, with remaining parts taken from reference TRBV7-2 and TRBJ1-4, reads GAGVSQSPSNKVTEKGKDVELRCDPISGHTALYWYRQSLGQGLEFLIYFQGNSAPDKSGLPSDRFSAERTGGSVSTLTIQRTQQEDSAVYLCASSLERRDMNEKLFFGSGTQLSVL.

The rearrangement links TRBV27 to TRBJ1-2, with D maybe TRBD1 (5 bases). Germline CDR1 and CDR2: MNHEY and SMNVEV (reference sequence). V was clipped by 2 bases and J by 8 bases, with 18 bases between them. The CDR3 spans 15 residues. CDR3: CASSLTSHRSEGYTF. The CDR3 bases are TGTGCCAGCAGTTTAACCTCCCACAGGTCTGAAGGCTACACCTTC.

This chain uses TRBV5-5 with TRBJ2-3, with 7 bases fitting TRBD1. Losses at the gene ends were 4 bases for V and 1 base for J; bases not matched to a gene: 12. Per germline, CDR1 SGHKS and CDR2 YYEKEE (reference sequence). The CDR3 has 17 amino acids. CDR3 nucleotide sequence: TGTGCCAGCAGCCCGACGGGGACAGTCGAGGGCACAGATACGCAGTATTTT. Translating gives CASSPTGTVEGTDTQYF.

This clonotype occurred once. V gene TRBV12-3 or TRBV12-4 combines with J gene TRBJ2-1; D possibly uses TRBD1 or TRBD2 (5 bases each). V was clipped by 7 bases and J by 5 bases, with 21 bases between them. The CDR3 sequence is 16 residues long. The CDR3 loop is CASILGALGLDNEQFF. CDR3 nucleotide sequence: TGTGCCAGCATCTTAGGGGCCCTAGGACTCGACAATGAGCAGTTCTTC.

V gene TRBV7-2 combines with J gene TRBJ2-7, with no clear D. Germline CDR1 SGHTA, CDR2 FQGNSA. V was clipped by 0 bases and J by 2 bases, with 11 bases between them. The CDR3 totals 15 residues. The CDR3 loop reads CASSLAPTLTYEQYF. The CDR3 region has the DNA TGTGCCAGCAGCTTAGCTCCCACACTCACCTACGAGCAGTACTTC.

The chain has TRBV29-1 and TRBJ2-1; 9 positions agree with TRBD2. This CDR3 region has 13 residues. Germline values: CDR1 SQVTM, CDR2 ANQGSEA. The junction had 10 bases not matched to a gene; V was cut back by 7 bases and J by 9 bases. For the CDR3, the DNA is TGCAGCGGGAGAGGCGGGGGGGCCCCTGAGCAGTTCTTC. Translation gives CSGRGGGAPEQFF.

The rearrangement joins TRBV9 to TRBJ2-5; D is undetermined. There are 15 residues in the CDR3. The ends were cut back, 0 bases at V and 2 bases at J, with 11 bases in the middle. Germline CDR1 and CDR2: SGDLS and YYNGEE. CDR3 DNA: TGTGCCAGCAGCGTAGCACCGGGCCTGCAAGAGACCCAGTACTTC. It specifies CASSVAPGLQETQYF.

This clonotype was observed a few times. The chain has TRBV28 and TRBJ1-5; 9 bases agree with TRBD1. Germline trimming cut 1 base from V and 4 bases from J; bases unmatched to any gene: 8. CDR1 is MDHEN, CDR2 SYDVKM, per germline. There are 17 residues in the CDR3. CDR3 sequence: CASSLSGQGQSNQPQHF. In DNA, the CDR3 is TGTGCCAGCAGTTTATCGGGACAGGGCCAGTCAAATCAGCCCCAGCATTTT.